The rows below give T cell receptor beta chains drawn from one sample of a study of beta chain features in type 1 diabetes. Measured with immunoSEQ multiplex PCR; TCRdb has only the in-frame clones, and not every one. The sample holds 500,000 to 700,000 clones, roughly 16% seen once. Sequenced sample: naive CD4+ T cells from blood. The receptors were sampled from a man between 18 and 29 years old in good health. CDR3s include the opening cysteine and the closing phenylalanine or tryptophan. D genes are given only for firm matches. Rows give clone size only sometimes, using once, few, many, or a class for an expanded clone.

v_call,d_call,clone_size,j_call,cdr3_nt,cdr3_aa
TRBV5-1,NA,NA,TRBJ2-5,TGCGCCAGCAGCCCCGTATCGCCCGGGCGCCGGGAGACCCAGTACTTC,CASSPVSPGRRETQYF
TRBV2,NA,few,TRBJ1-3,TGTGCCAGCAGTTTCAGCTCTGGAAACACCATATATTTT,CASSFSSGNTIYF
TRBV9,NA,few,TRBJ1-1,TGTGCCAGCAGCGTAACGGGGATGAGTGAAGCTTTCTTT,CASSVTGMSEAFF
TRBV4-1,NA,NA,TRBJ1-2,TGCGCCAGCAGCCAGGAAACAGGGAGGTATGGCTACACCTTC,CASSQETGRYGYTF
TRBV28,NA,few,TRBJ1-3,TGTGCCAGCAGTTTTGGAGGAGGAAACACCATATATTTT,CASSFGGGNTIYF
TRBV18,TRBD1,NA,TRBJ2-7,TGTGCCAGCTCGCACCGGGACAGCGAGCAGTACTTC,CASSHRDSEQYF
TRBV6-5,TRBD1,few,TRBJ1-2,TGTGCCAGCAGTTACTCCCGGACAGGGAGGATGGGTGGCTACACCTTC,CASSYSRTGRMGGYTF
TRBV11-1,NA,NA,TRBJ2-7,TGTGCCAGCAGCTTAGCGCGAACAGGGTTATACGAGCAGTACTTC,CASSLARTGLYEQYF
TRBV7-2,NA,NA,TRBJ2-4,TGTGCCAGCGGAGGGTTTGGGGAAAACATTCAGTACTTC,CASGGFGENIQYF
TRBV4-1,NA,few,TRBJ2-7,TGCGCCAGCAGCCAAGGCAGGTCACCCTCCTACGAGCAGTACTTC,CASSQGRSPSYEQYF
TRBV7-9,NA,few,TRBJ2-1,TGTGCCAGCAGCCTAGGGGCAGGGCGGGTCAATGAGCAGTTCTTC,CASSLGAGRVNEQFF
TRBV14,TRBD1,NA,TRBJ2-3,TGTGCCAGCAGCCCCAGGAGGACAGGGACCACAGATACGCAGTATTTT,CASSPRRTGTTDTQYF
TRBV6-6,NA,few,TRBJ2-1,TGTGCCAGCAGTTACAAGGCTGAGCAGTTCTTC,CASSYKAEQFF
TRBV19,TRBD1,NA,TRBJ2-7,TGTGCCAGTAGGAGGACTGACAGGGTCGAGCAGTACTTC,CASRRTDRVEQYF
TRBV10-3,TRBD1,NA,TRBJ2-3,TGTGCCATCTCGAAGGGGCAGGGGGCATATACGCAGTATTTT,CAISKGQGAYTQYF
TRBV6-5,TRBD1,NA,TRBJ2-7,TGTGCCAGCAGTCGCTCAGTGACAGGGGACTACGAGCAGTACTTC,CASSRSVTGDYEQYF
TRBV20-1,NA,few,TRBJ2-7,TGCAGTGCTAGAAAACCGGACGAGCAGTACTTC,CSARKPDEQYF
TRBV4-2,TRBD1,NA,TRBJ1-4,TGTGCCAGCAGCCAAGCCGGGACAGGGGATGAAAAACTGTTTTTT,CASSQAGTGDEKLFF
TRBV10-3,NA,NA,TRBJ2-7,TGTGCCATCAGTGAGTCGACGATAGGGGGGACCTACGAGCAGTACTTC,CAISESTIGGTYEQYF
TRBV19,TRBD1,few,TRBJ1-5,TGTGCCAGTACAAGGCAGGGGGGCAATCAGCCCCAGCATTTT,CASTRQGGNQPQHF
TRBV19,NA,NA,TRBJ1-2,TGTGCCAGTAACAGTTATGGCTACACCTTC,CASNSYGYTF
TRBV6-6,TRBD1,once,TRBJ1-1,TGTGCCAGCAGTTATCCGGGACAGGGGAACACTGAAGCTTTCTTT,CASSYPGQGNTEAFF
TRBV6-5,NA,NA,TRBJ1-4,TGTGCCAGCAGTTACTCGATTAATCTGGGATTGTTTTTT,CASSYSINLGLFF
TRBV7-7,NA,NA,TRBJ1-6,TGTGCTAGCAGCTTAGTGCTGTGGGCCCCGGAGGGCGGAAGGATTCGCTCACCCCTCCACTTT,CASSLVLWAPEGGRIRSPLHF
TRBV4-2,NA,NA,TRBJ2-1,TGTGCCAGCAGCCAAGATATGGGGAATGAGCAGTTCTTC,CASSQDMGNEQFF
TRBV11-3,TRBD2,NA,TRBJ2-5,TGTGCCAGCAGCCCCGGACTAGCGGGAGAGACCCAGTACTTC,CASSPGLAGETQYF
TRBV29-1,TRBD1,NA,TRBJ2-7,TGCAGCGCAGCAACAGGGGGTCCTCCCTCGGAGTACTTC,CSAATGGPPSEYF
TRBV5-1,TRBD1,few,TRBJ1-5,TGCGCCAGCAGCGTCGGGACAGGGGATAGCAATCAGCCCCAGCATTTT,CASSVGTGDSNQPQHF
TRBV6-6,TRBD1,NA,TRBJ1-5,TGTGCCAGCAGTTACGACAGGGGAGCTCAGCCCCAGCATTTT,CASSYDRGAQPQHF
TRBV18,NA,NA,TRBJ1-1,TGTGCCAGCTCACCACGGTCACGGACGGCCGAAGCTTTCTTT,CASSPRSRTAEAFF
TRBV5-6,NA,NA,TRBJ2-5,TGTGCCAGCAGCTTGAGTATACGGGAGACCCAGTACTTC,CASSLSIRETQYF
TRBV28,TRBD1,NA,TRBJ2-7,TGTGCCAGCAGTTTAACTGGGACAGGGTCCTACGAGCAGTACTTC,CASSLTGTGSYEQYF
TRBV4-2,TRBD1,NA,TRBJ2-1,TGTGCCAGCACCAGCGGGACAGGGTACAATGAGCAGTTCTTC,CASTSGTGYNEQFF
TRBV6-6,NA,NA,TRBJ1-3,TGTGCCAGCAGTTATAACGGATGGTTCGGAAACACCATATATTTT,CASSYNGWFGNTIYF
TRBV9,NA,few,TRBJ1-1,TGTGCCAGCAGCCCCTTGGGGGGCGCTGAAGCTTTCTTT,CASSPLGGAEAFF
TRBV6-1,TRBD1,once,TRBJ1-1,TGTGCCAGCAGGGGACAGGGGGCGATCACTGAAGCTTTCTTT,CASRGQGAITEAFF
TRBV9,NA,few,TRBJ2-5,TGTGCCAGCAGCGTAGGGGTCGAGTTGGAGACCCAGTACTTC,CASSVGVELETQYF
TRBV14,NA,NA,TRBJ1-2,TGTGCCAGCAGCCAAGTACAGGGTGTAGTTGTTGGCTACACCTTC,CASSQVQGVVVGYTF
TRBV27,NA,few,TRBJ2-7,TGTGCCAGCAGCCCTCTTAGAGGGTACAGCGCCGATGGCTACGAGCAGTACTTC,CASSPLRGYSADGYEQYF
TRBV20-1,NA,few,TRBJ2-1,TGCAGTGCTATTACTATTTATGAGCAGTTCTTC,CSAITIYEQFF
TRBV5-1,NA,NA,TRBJ1-6,TGCGCCAGCAAGATGGGTCGGGGGCAGGTTTCACCCCTCCACTTT,CASKMGRGQVSPLHF
TRBV9,NA,NA,TRBJ1-1,TGTGCCAGCAGCGTAGCCCCGACAGGGAACACTGAAGCTTTCTTT,CASSVAPTGNTEAFF
TRBV18,NA,many,TRBJ1-1,TGTGCCAGCTCACCACAGGGGATGAACACTGAAGCTTTCTTT,CASSPQGMNTEAFF
TRBV7-9,NA,NA,TRBJ2-7,TGTGCCAGCAGAGGCAGGGAGACACCCTACGAGCAGTACTTC,CASRGRETPYEQYF
TRBV12-5,TRBD1,few,TRBJ1-3,TGTGCTAGTGGTTTGGGGACAGGGGACGCAAACACCATATATTTT,CASGLGTGDANTIYF
TRBV19,NA,few,TRBJ2-5,TGTGCCAGTAGTATCTCGGACAGCAAAGAGACCCAGTACTTC,CASSISDSKETQYF
TRBV9,NA,few,TRBJ2-3,TGTGCCAGCAGCGTAGATGTGCGGGATACGCAGTATTTT,CASSVDVRDTQYF
TRBV30,NA,NA,TRBJ2-7,TGTGCCTGGAGGGACATTCACGAGCAGTACTTC,CAWRDIHEQYF
TRBV11-1,NA,NA,TRBJ2-7,TGTGCCAGCAGCTTAGCGTGGGCTAGAGACGAGCAGTACTTC,CASSLAWARDEQYF
TRBV6-5,NA,NA,TRBJ2-5,TGTGCCAGCAGACAGGGACAAGAGACCCAGTACTTC,CASRQGQETQYF
TRBV28,NA,NA,TRBJ1-1,TGTGCCAGCAGTTTTCAGGGCACTGAAGCTTTCTTT,CASSFQGTEAFF
TRBV28,NA,NA,TRBJ2-7,TGTGCCAGCAGTTTCCCCCCCTACGAGCAGTACTTC,CASSFPPYEQYF
TRBV14,NA,NA,TRBJ1-2,TGTGCCAGCAGCCAAAGGGGCTATGGCTACACCTTC,CASSQRGYGYTF